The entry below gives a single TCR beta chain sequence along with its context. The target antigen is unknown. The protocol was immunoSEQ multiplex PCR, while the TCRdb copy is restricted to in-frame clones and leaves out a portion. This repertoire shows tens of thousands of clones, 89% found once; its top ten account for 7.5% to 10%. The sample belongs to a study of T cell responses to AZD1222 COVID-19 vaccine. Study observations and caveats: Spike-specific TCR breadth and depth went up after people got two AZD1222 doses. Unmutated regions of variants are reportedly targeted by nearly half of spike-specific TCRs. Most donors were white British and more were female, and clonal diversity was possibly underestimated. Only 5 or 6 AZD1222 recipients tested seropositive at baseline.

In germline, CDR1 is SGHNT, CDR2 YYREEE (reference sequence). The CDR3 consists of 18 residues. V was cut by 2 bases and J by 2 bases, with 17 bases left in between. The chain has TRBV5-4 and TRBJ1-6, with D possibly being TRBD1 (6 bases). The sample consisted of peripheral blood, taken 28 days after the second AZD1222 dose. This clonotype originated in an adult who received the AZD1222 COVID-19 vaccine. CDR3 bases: TGTGCCAGCAGCTTATCTAGGGGGAATAACGCCTATAATTCACCCCTCCACTTT. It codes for CASSLSRGNNAYNSPLHF. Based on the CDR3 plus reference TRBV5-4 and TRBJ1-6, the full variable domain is ETGVTQSPTHLIKTRGQQVTLRCSSQSGHNTVSWYQQALGQGPQFIFQYYREEENGRGNFPPRFSGLQFPNYSSELNVNALELDDSALYLCASSLSRGNNAYNSPLHFGNGTRLTVT.